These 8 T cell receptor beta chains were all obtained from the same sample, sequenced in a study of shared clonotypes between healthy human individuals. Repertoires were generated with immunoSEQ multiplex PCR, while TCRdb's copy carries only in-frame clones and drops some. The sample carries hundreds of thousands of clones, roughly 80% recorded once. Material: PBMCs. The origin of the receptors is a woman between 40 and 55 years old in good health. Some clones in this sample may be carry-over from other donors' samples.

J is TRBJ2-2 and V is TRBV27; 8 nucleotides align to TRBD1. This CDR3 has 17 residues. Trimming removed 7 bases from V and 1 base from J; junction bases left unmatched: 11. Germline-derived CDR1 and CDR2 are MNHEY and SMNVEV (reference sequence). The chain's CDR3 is CASNPSRDRLNTGELFF. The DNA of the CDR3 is TGTGCCAGCAATCCCTCCAGGGACAGGCTGAACACCGGGGAGCTGTTTTTT.

CDR3 sequence (DNA): TGTGCCAGCTCACCTCTCGGGGGGGACCAAGAGACCCAGTACTTC. As protein: CASSPLGGDQETQYF. J is TRBJ2-5 and V is TRBV18; 8 bases map to TRBD2. V gave up 3 bases and J gave up 0 bases; unmatched junction bases: 3. Germline lookup yields CDR1 KGHSH and CDR2 LQKENI. CDR3 length: 15 residues.

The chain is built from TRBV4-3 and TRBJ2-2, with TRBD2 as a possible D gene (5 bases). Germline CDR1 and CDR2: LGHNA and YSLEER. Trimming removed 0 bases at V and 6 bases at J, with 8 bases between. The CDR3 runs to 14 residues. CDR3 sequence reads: CASSQDLAAGELFF. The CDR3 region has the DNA TGCGCCAGCAGCCAAGACCTAGCCGCCGGGGAGCTGTTTTTT.

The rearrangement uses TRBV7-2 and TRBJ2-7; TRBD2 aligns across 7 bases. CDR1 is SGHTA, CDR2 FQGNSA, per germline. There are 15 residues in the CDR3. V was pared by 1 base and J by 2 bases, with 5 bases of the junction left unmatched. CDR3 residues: CASSLEWTRTYEQYF. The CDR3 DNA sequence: TGTGCCAGCAGCTTAGAATGGACTAGAACCTACGAGCAGTACTTC.

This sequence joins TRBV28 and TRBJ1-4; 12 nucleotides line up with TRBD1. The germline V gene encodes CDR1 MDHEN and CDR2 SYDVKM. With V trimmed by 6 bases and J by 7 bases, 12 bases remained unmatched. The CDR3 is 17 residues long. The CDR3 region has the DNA TGTGCCAGCAGGCGGGACAGGGGGCGCTGGGTTGGTGAAAAACTGTTTTTT. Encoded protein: CASRRDRGRWVGEKLFF.

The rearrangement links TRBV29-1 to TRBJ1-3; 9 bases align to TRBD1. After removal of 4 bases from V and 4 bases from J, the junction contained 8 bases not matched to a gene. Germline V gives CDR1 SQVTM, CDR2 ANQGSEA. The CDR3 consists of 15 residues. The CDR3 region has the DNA TGCAGCGTTGGGGGGACAGGGTCGGGAGGAAACACCATATATTTT. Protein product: CSVGGTGSGGNTIYF. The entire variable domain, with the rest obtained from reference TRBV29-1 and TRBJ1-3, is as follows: SAVISQKPSRDICQRGTSLTIQCQVDSQVTMMFWYRQQPGQSLTLIATANQGSEATYESGFVIDKFPISRPNLTFSTLTVSNMSPEDSSIYLCSVGGTGSGGNTIYFGEGSWLTVV.

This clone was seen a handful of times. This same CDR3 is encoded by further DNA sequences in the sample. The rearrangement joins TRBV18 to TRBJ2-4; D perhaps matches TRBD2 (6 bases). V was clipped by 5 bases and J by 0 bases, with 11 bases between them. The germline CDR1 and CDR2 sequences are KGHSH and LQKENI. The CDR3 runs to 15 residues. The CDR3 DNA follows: TGTGCCAGCTCAAACTCGGGACTAGCCAAAAACATTCAGTACTTC. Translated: CASSNSGLAKNIQYF.

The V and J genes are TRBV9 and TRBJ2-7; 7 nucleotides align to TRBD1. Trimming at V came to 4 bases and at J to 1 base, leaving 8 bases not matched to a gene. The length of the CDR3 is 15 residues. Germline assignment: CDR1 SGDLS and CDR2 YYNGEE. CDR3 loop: CASSPRDRSSYEQYF. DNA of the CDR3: TGTGCCAGCAGCCCCCGGGACAGATCTTCCTACGAGCAGTACTTC.